The present TCR beta chain was sequenced within a study of siplizumab effects on memory and regulatory T cells. Overall study findings and caveats: Of the proliferating CD4+ or CD8+ clones, roughly 80-97% lacked a naive or memory phenotype that could be assigned. Naive T cells looked more diverse than memory cells and looked like major alloresponse contributors.

Details on this clone: Its target is not known.

Sequenced by immunoSEQ multiplex PCR; TCRdb stores in-frame clones only, minus some. The sample lists tens of thousands of clones, roughly 87% seen once, with under 0.35% in the top ten. Germline CDR1 SGHAT, CDR2 FQNNGV. The germline V and J ends were trimmed by 1 base and 3 bases, with 24 bases remaining between them. This CDR3 is 19 amino acids long. Sequencing input: naive CD8+ T cells sorted from blood. This TCR was sampled from a human donor in good health. The chain links TRBV11-2 to TRBJ1-2, with a weak D call TRBD1 (6 bases). The chain's CDR3 is CASSLGPPQTGTNYYGYTF. Written as DNA, the CDR3 is TGTGCCAGCAGCTTAGGACCCCCCCAAACAGGGACCAATTACTATGGCTACACCTTC.